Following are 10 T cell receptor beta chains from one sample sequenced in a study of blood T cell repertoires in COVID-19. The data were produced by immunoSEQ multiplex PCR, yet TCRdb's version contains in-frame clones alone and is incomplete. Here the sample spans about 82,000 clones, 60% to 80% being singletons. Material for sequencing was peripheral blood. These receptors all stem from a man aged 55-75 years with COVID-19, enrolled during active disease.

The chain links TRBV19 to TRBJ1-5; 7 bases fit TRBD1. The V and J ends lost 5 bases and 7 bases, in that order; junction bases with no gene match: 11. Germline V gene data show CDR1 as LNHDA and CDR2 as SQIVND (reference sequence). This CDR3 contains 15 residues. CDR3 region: CASSASRGREQPQHF. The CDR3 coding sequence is TGTGCCAGTAGTGCTTCGAGGGGGCGAGAACAGCCCCAGCATTTT.

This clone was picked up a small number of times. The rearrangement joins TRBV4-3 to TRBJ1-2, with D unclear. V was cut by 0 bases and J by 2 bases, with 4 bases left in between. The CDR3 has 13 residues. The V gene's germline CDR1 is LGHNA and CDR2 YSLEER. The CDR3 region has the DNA TGCGCCAGCAGCCAAGAGGGCAACTATGGCTACACCTTC. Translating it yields CASSQEGNYGYTF.

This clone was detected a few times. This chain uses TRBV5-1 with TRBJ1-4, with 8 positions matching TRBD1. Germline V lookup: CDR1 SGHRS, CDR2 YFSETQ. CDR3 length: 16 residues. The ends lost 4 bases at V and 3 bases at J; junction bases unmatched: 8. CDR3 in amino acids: CASSTLQGASNEKLFF. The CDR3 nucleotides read TGCGCCAGCAGCACCCTCCAGGGGGCGTCTAATGAAAAACTGTTTTTT.

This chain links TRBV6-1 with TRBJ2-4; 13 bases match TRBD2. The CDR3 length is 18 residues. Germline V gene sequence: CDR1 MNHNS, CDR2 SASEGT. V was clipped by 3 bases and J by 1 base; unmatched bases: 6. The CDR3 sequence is CASSEQLAGGPAKNIQYF. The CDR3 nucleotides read TGTGCCAGCAGTGAGCAACTAGCGGGGGGGCCGGCCAAAAACATTCAGTACTTC.

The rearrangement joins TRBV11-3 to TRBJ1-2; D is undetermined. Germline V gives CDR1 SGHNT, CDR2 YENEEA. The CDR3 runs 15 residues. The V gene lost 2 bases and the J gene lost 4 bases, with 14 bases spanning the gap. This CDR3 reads CASSLRGPPLYGYTF. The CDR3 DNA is TGTGCCAGCAGCTTACGAGGGCCCCCTCTCTATGGCTACACCTTC. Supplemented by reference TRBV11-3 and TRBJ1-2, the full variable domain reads EAGVVQSPRYKIIEKKQPVAFWCNPISGHNTLYWYLQNLGQGPELLIRYENEEAVDDSQLPKDRFSAERLKGVDSTLKIQPAELGDSAVYLCASSLRGPPLYGYTFGSGTRLTVV.

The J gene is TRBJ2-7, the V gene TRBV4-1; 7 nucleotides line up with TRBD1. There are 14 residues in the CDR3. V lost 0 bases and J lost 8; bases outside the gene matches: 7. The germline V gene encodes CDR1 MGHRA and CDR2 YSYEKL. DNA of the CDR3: TGCGCCAGCAGCCAAGAGGGAAACAGGGGTAAGCAGTACTTC. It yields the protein CASSQEGNRGKQYF.

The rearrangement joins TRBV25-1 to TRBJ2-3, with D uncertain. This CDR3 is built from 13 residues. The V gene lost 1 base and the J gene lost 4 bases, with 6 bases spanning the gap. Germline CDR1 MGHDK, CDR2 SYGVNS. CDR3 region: CASSEFPADTQYF. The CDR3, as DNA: TGTGCCAGCAGTGAATTCCCGGCAGATACGCAGTATTTT.

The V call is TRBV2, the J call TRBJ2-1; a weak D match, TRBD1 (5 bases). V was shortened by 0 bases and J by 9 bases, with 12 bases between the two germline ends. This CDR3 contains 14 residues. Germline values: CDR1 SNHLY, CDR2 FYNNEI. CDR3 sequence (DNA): TGTGCCAGCAGTGAAGCTTCGCAGGGAAGTGAGCAGTTCTTC. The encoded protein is CASSEASQGSEQFF.

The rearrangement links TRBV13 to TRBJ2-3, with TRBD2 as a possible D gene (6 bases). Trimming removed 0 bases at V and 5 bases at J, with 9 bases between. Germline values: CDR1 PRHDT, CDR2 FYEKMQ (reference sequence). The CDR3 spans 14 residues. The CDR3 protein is CASSLGAGLDTQYF. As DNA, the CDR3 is TGTGCCAGCAGCTTAGGAGCGGGCTTAGATACGCAGTATTTT.

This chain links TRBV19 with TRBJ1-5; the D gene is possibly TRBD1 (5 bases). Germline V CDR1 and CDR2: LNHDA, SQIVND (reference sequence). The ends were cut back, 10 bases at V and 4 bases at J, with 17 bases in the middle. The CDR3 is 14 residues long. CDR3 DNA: TGTGCCACTCGGGCCTTGGAGGGGAATCAGCCCCAGCATTTT. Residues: CATRALEGNQPQHF.